This is a list of T cell receptor beta chains from one sample in a study of blood T cell repertoires in COVID-19. Produced via immunoSEQ multiplex PCR; TCRdb's table is partial and in-frame only. This table holds 110,000 or so clones, around 76% found once. The sample comprised peripheral blood. These TCRs come from a woman in her sixties or seventies with acute or convalescent COVID-19. The CDR3 runs from the conserved cysteine through the conserved F or W. Each record gives: J gene, D gene, clone size, V gene, CDR3 DNA, CDR3 protein. The D gene is left open where the match is weak. Clone size is given for some rows only: seen once, a few or many times, or a class if the clone is expanded.

TRBJ1-2 | NA | few | TRBV19 | TGTGCCAGTAGTATCGAAAGGGGGAGAGGGAACTATGGCTACACCTTC | CASSIERGRGNYGYTF
TRBJ2-3 | NA | NA | TRBV28 | TGTGCCAGCAGCTTTCTCGGTACGCAGTATTTT | CASSFLGTQYF
TRBJ2-5 | NA | NA | TRBV7-7 | TGTGCCAGCAGCCTAACAGGGTACCAAGAGACCCAGTACTTC | CASSLTGYQETQYF
TRBJ1-2 | NA | NA | TRBV27 | TGTGCCAGCAGTTCGAACACTAACTATGGCTACACCTTC | CASSSNTNYGYTF
TRBJ1-6 | TRBD1 | once | TRBV7-6 | TGTGCCAGCAGCTTAGTGAGAGGGGGCCTAAGCTCCTATAATTCACCCCTCCACTTT | CASSLVRGGLSSYNSPLHF
TRBJ2-7 | NA | NA | TRBV6-5 | TGTGCCGCCCGGGATTCCTCCTACGAGCAGTACTTC | CAARDSSYEQYF
TRBJ1-5 | NA | NA | TRBV6-5 | TGTGCCAGCAGACAGGATAGCAATCAGCCCCAGCATTTT | CASRQDSNQPQHF
TRBJ2-1 | TRBD2 | NA | TRBV9 | TGTGCCAGCAGCCCCTCGGGAGGGTTCTACAATGAGCAGTTCTTC | CASSPSGGFYNEQFF
TRBJ1-1 | NA | NA | TRBV10-2 | TGCGCCAGCAGTGCGCAGGTTGGCACTGAAGCTTTCTTT | CASSAQVGTEAFF
TRBJ1-1 | NA | once | TRBV13 | TGTGCCAGCAGCCGGGGTGGCACTGAAGCTTTCTTT | CASSRGGTEAFF
TRBJ1-3 | NA | NA | TRBV6-6 | TGTGCCAGCAGCCCCGTAACAGGGTTTGGAAACACCATATATTTT | CASSPVTGFGNTIYF
TRBJ1-2 | TRBD1 | NA | TRBV7-9 | TGTGCCAGCAGCTCGGGACAGTGGGGCTACACCTTC | CASSSGQWGYTF
TRBJ1-1 | NA | NA | TRBV29-1 | TGCAGCGTCGATACAGGGCACACTGAAGCTTTCTTT | CSVDTGHTEAFF
TRBJ1-5 | NA | NA | TRBV6-5 | TGTGCCAGCATGGGAGGGAGGGGCAGCAATCAGCCCCAGCATTTT | CASMGGRGSNQPQHF
TRBJ1-2 | NA | few | TRBV5-5 | TGTGCCAGCAGCTGGGGAGGTGAGGGGAGTGGCTACACCTTC | CASSWGGEGSGYTF
TRBJ1-1 | NA | few | TRBV30 | TGTGCCTGGAGGGGCAGGAACACTGAAGCTTTCTTT | CAWRGRNTEAFF
TRBJ1-1 | NA | many | TRBV7-2 | TGTGCCAGCAGCTCGACAGGTTCCACTGAAGCTTTCTTT | CASSSTGSTEAFF
TRBJ2-2 | TRBD1 | NA | TRBV5-6 | TGTGCCAGCAGCTTTCGACAGGGCACCGGGGAGCTGTTTTTT | CASSFRQGTGELFF
TRBJ2-2 | NA | NA | TRBV7-9 | TGTGCCAGCAGCTTAAAGTATGCAGGGATCAAGAACACCGGGGAGCTGTTTTTT | CASSLKYAGIKNTGELFF
TRBJ2-3 | TRBD1 | NA | TRBV11-2 | TGTGCCAGCAGAAAGACAGGGGGTAGCACAGATACGCAGTATTTT | CASRKTGGSTDTQYF
TRBJ2-2 | TRBD1 | NA | TRBV6-5 | TGTGCCAGCACCAGACAGGGCTTTTCCACCGGGGAGCTGTTTTTT | CASTRQGFSTGELFF
TRBJ1-2 | TRBD1 | NA | TRBV6-1 | TGTGCCAGCAGTGATCGACAGGGAGGCGGGTATGGCTACACCTTC | CASSDRQGGGYGYTF
TRBJ1-4 | TRBD1 | NA | TRBV6-6 | TGTGCCAGCAGGCCGCAGGGGGCCGGAATGGAAAAACTGTTTTTT | CASRPQGAGMEKLFF
TRBJ2-6 | NA | NA | TRBV28 | TGTGCCAGCAGTTTGGAGGAACTGGCTGGGGCCAACGTCCTGACTTTC | CASSLEELAGANVLTF
TRBJ2-7 | NA | few | TRBV2 | TGTGCCAGCCGGGGCGGGGCTACCTACGAGCAGTACTTC | CASRGGATYEQYF
TRBJ1-1 | NA | many | TRBV5-4 | TGTGCCAGCAGCGGTATTACTCCTGAAGCTTTCTTT | CASSGITPEAFF
TRBJ2-6 | TRBD1 | NA | TRBV18 | TGTGCCAGCTCACGACAGGGGGCTGGGGCCAACGTCCTGACTTTC | CASSRQGAGANVLTF
TRBJ1-2 | TRBD1 | NA | TRBV6-6 | TGTGCCAGCAAGCGGGACAGGGGCGATTATGGCTACACCTTC | CASKRDRGDYGYTF
TRBJ2-1 | TRBD2 | NA | TRBV6-5 | TGTGCCAGCAGCGGATATCGGGGGGGGGACAATGAGCAGTTCTTC | CASSGYRGGDNEQFF
TRBJ1-4 | TRBD1 | NA | TRBV13 | TGTGCCAGCAGCATGACAGGGAGATGGGCTAATGAAAAACTGTTTTTT | CASSMTGRWANEKLFF
TRBJ2-7 | NA | NA | TRBV6-6 | TGTGCCAGCAGCCCGGGACACACCTACGAGCAGTACTTC | CASSPGHTYEQYF
TRBJ1-1 | TRBD1 | NA | TRBV19 | TGTGCCAGTAAACCTCCGGGACAGGGGTGGATGAACACTGAAGCTTTCTTT | CASKPPGQGWMNTEAFF
TRBJ2-3 | TRBD2 | few | TRBV5-4 | TGTGCCAGCAGCAGTAGGACTAGCGGGGGCATAGATACGCAGTATTTT | CASSSRTSGGIDTQYF
TRBJ1-5 | NA | NA | TRBV7-2 | TGTGCCAGCAGCTTGGCCTCTAATCAGCCCCAGCATTTT | CASSLASNQPQHF
TRBJ1-6 | NA | NA | TRBV4-1 | TGCGCCAGCAGCCAAGCAAGCACCAATAATTCACCCCTCCACTTT | CASSQASTNNSPLHF
TRBJ1-2 | TRBD1 | NA | TRBV4-3 | TGCGCCAGCAGCCAAGCAGGGGGCGAGTACTATGGCTACACCTTC | CASSQAGGEYYGYTF
TRBJ2-1 | NA | NA | TRBV30 | TGTGCCTGGACGGGACAAGGTGAGCGTGAGCAGTTCTTC | CAWTGQGEREQFF
TRBJ2-1 | TRBD2 | NA | TRBV5-1 | TGCGCCAGCAATGGCGGGGGGCTCTACAATGAGCAGTTCTTC | CASNGGGLYNEQFF
TRBJ1-6 | TRBD1 | NA | TRBV18 | TGTGCCAGCTCACCGGTGGGACAGGGAAATTCACCCCTCCACTTT | CASSPVGQGNSPLHF
TRBJ1-1 | NA | NA | TRBV5-4 | TGTGCCAGCAGCTTGGCAGCGCAGAACACTGAAGCTTTCTTT | CASSLAAQNTEAFF
TRBJ1-4 | TRBD1 | NA | TRBV9 | TGTGCCAGCAGCGTTCGCTCAGGGGGCGTTAATGAAAAACTGTTTTTT | CASSVRSGGVNEKLFF
TRBJ1-4 | TRBD1 | NA | TRBV4-1 | TGCGCCAGCAGCCAAGAAGCCCCGGGACAGGGTAATGAAAAACTGTTTTTT | CASSQEAPGQGNEKLFF
TRBJ2-6 | NA | NA | TRBV3-1/TRBV3-2 | TGTGCCAGCAGCCAAGAAGCTTTAGTGGGCCGTTCTGGGGCCAACGTCCTGACTTTC | CASSQEALVGRSGANVLTF
TRBJ1-3 | NA | NA | TRBV29-1 | TGCAGCGTTCACGAGGGTGGTGGAAACACCATATATTTT | CSVHEGGGNTIYF
TRBJ1-4 | NA | NA | TRBV5-1 | TGCGCCAGCAGCTTATCGGCCGGAGATGAAAAACTGTTTTTT | CASSLSAGDEKLFF
TRBJ2-7 | TRBD2 | NA | TRBV28 | TGTGCCAGCAGTTTATGGGGAGGGACCTACGAGCAGTACTTC | CASSLWGGTYEQYF
TRBJ2-5 | NA | NA | TRBV11-2 | TGTGCCAGCAGCTTAGATCTAAACAGGGAGGAGACCCAGTACTTC | CASSLDLNREETQYF
TRBJ2-5 | NA | NA | TRBV4-1 | TGCGCCAGCAGCCAAGATTTGAGGGCTAAGGAGACCCAGTACTTC | CASSQDLRAKETQYF